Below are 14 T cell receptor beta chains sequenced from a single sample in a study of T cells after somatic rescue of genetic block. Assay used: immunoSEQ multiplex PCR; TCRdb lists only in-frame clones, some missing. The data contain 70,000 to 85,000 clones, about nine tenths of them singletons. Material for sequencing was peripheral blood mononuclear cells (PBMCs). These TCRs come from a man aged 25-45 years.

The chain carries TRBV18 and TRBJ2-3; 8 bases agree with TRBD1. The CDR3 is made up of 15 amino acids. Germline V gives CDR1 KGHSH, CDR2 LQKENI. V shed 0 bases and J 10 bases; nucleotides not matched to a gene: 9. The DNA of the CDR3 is TGTGCCAGCTCACCACCAACCAGGGGGCTTAAGGCGCAGTATTTT. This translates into CASSPPTRGLKAQYF.

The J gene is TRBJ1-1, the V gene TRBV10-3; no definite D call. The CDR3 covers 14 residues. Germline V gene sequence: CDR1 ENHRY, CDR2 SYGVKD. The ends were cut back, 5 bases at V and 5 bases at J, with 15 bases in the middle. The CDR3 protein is CAISPGSRWTEAFF. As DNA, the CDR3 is TGTGCCATCAGTCCCGGCAGTCGGTGGACTGAAGCTTTCTTT.

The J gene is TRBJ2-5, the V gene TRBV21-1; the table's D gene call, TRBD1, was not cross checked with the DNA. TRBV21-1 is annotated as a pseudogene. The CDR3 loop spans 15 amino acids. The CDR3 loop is CASSKCLWARETQYF. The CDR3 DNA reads TGTGCCAGCAGCAAATGTCTGTGGGCCCGGGAGACCCAGTACTTC.

CDR3 sequence (DNA): TGTGCCAGCAGTTTAGACCCCAGACCCTACAATGAGCAGTTCTTC. The encoded protein is CASSLDPRPYNEQFF. The chain has TRBV28 and TRBJ2-1; D is unresolved. The CDR3 covers 15 residues. CDR1 and CDR2 from the germline V gene are MDHEN and SYDVKM. V gave up 2 bases and J gave up 2 bases, with 10 bases separating them.

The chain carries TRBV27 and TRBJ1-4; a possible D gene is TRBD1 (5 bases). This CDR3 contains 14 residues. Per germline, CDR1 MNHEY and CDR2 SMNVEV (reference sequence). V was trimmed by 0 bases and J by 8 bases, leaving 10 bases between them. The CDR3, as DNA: TGTGCCAGCAGTTTATCGTGGGGGGGAGAAAAACTGTTTTTT. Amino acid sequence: CASSLSWGGEKLFF.

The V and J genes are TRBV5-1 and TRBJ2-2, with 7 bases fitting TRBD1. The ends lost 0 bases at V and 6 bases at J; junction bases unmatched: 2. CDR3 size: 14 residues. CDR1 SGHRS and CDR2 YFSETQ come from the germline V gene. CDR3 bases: TGCGCCAGCAGCTTGGACAGGGGTGCCGGGGAGCTGTTTTTT. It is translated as CASSLDRGAGELFF.

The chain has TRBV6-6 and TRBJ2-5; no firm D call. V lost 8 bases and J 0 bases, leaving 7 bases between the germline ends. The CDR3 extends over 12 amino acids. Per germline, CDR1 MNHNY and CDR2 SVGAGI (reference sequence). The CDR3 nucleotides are TGTGCCAGCCAGGAGTACCAAGAGACCCAGTACTTC. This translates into CASQEYQETQYF.

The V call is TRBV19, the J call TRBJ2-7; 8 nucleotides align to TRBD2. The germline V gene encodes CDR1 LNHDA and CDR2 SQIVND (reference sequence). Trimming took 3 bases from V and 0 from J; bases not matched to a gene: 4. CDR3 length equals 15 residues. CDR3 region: CASSMAGGRSYEQYF. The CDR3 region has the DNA TGTGCCAGTAGTATGGCGGGGGGACGCTCCTACGAGCAGTACTTC.

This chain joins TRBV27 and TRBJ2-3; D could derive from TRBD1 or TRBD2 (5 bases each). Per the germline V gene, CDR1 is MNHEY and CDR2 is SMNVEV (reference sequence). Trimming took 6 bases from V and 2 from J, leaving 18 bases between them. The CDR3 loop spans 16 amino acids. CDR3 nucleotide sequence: TGTGCCAGCAGCCCCTCCCTGAGGGGCTCCACAGATACGCAGTATTTT. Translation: CASSPSLRGSTDTQYF.

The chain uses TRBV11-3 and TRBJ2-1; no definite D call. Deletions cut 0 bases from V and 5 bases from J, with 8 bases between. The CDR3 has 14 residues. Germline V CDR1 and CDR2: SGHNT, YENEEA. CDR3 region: CASSLEHNHNEQFF. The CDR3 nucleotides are TGTGCCAGCAGCTTAGAGCACAACCACAATGAGCAGTTCTTC.

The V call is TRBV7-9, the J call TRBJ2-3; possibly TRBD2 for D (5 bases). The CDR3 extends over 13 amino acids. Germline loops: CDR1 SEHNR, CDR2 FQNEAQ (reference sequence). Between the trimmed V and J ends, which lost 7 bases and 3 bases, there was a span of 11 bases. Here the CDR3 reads CASTAGWTDTQYF. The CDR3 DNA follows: TGTGCCAGCACTGCGGGCTGGACAGATACGCAGTATTTT.

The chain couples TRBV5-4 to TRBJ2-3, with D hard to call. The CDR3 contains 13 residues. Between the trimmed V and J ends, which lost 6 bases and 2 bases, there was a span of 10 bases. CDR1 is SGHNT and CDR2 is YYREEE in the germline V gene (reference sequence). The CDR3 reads CASTIQNTDTQYF. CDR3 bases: TGTGCCAGCACCATCCAAAACACAGATACGCAGTATTTT.

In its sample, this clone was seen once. CDR3: CASSLEPGWNEKLFF. Written as DNA, the CDR3 is TGTGCCAGCAGCTTAGAACCGGGATGGAATGAAAAACTGTTTTTT. V and J are TRBV7-6 and TRBJ1-4; D unclear. V lost 1 base and J 5 bases, leaving 11 bases between the germline ends. This CDR3 spans 15 amino acids. Germline CDR1 and CDR2: SGHVS and FNYEAQ.

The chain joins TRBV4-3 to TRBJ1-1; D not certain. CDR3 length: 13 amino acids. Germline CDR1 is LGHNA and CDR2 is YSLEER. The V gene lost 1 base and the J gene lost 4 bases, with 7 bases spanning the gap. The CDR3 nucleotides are TGCGCCAGCAGCCAAGTGAGGGTCACTGAAGCTTTCTTT. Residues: CASSQVRVTEAFF.